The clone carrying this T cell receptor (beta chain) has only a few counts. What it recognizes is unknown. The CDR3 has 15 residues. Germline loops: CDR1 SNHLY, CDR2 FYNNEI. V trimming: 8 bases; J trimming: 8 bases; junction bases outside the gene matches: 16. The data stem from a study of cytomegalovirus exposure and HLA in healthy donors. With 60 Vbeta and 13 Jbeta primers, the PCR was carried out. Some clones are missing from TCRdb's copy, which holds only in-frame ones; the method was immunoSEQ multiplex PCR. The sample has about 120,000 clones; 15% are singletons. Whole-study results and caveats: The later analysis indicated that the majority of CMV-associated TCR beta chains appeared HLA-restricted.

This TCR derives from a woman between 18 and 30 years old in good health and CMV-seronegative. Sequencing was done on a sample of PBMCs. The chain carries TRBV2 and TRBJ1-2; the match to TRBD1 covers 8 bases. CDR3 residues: CASVQGAALYKGYTF. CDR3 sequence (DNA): TGTGCCAGCGTTCAGGGGGCTGCTTTGTATAAGGGCTACACCTTC.